This T cell receptor beta chain came from a study of T cells in tuberculosis. Sorting used thawed, overnight-rested PBMC stained with anti-CD3, a viability dye and GMM-loaded CD1B tetramer. The lipid loaded on the CD1B tetramers was C32 glucose monomycolate from Rhodococcus equi. Using immunoSEQ multiplex PCR, the repertoire was profiled, and TCRdb retains in-frame clones only, with some absent. The sample has some 90,000 clones; around 90% are singletons. Trimming cost V 2 bases and J 10 bases, with 6 bases left between them. CDR1 and CDR2 from the germline V gene are WSHSY and SAAADI. This CDR3 is built from 11 residues.

Sequenced input: CD1b-GMM tetramer-negative cells sorted from PBMCs. The chain links TRBV10-2 to TRBJ2-1; tentatively, D is TRBD1 (5 bases). The receptor comes from an adult woman with latent tuberculosis. The DNA of the CDR3 is TGCGCCAGCAGTGAGAGGACAGAGCAGTTCTTC. This sequence encodes CASSERTEQFF.